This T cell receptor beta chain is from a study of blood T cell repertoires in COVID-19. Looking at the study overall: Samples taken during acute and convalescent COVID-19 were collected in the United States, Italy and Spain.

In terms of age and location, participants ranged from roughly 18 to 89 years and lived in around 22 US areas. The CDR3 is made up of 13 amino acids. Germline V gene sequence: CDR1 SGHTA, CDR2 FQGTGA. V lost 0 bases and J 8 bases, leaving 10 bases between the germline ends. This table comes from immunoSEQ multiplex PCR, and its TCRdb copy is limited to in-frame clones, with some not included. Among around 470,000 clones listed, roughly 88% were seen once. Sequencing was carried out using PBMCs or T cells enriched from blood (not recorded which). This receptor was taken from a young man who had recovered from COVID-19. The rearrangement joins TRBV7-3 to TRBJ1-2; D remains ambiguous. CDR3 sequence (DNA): TGTGCCAGCAGCTTAACTCGGTCAGGCGGCTACACCTTC. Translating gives CASSLTRSGGYTF.